Below are 20 T cell receptor beta chains sequenced from a single sample in a study of breast tumors, draining lymph nodes, adjacent tissues. Via MiXCR, TCRdb re-called the multiplex PCR reads, giving one row per CDR3 protein. The repertoire includes some 65,000 distinct CDR3 sequences, approximately 47% of them detected once, and more than 7.5% sits in the top ten. Sequencing was carried out using breast tumor tissue. These receptors came from a female donor with breast cancer. Some clones in this sample may be carry-over from other donors' samples.

This clonotype was detected ten times or more. The chain links TRBV20-1 to TRBJ2-5, with 11 bases aligning to TRBD2. The trim removed 0 bases at V and 7 bases at J, leaving 16 bases unmatched. Germline V gene lookup returns CDR1 DFQATT and CDR2 SNEGSKA (reference sequence). There are 18 residues in the CDR3. In nucleotides, the CDR3 is TGCAGTGCTAGAGATGTTATTCTAGCGGGGGGCGGAAGGGGGACCCAGTACTTC. Translation: CSARDVILAGGGRGTQYF.

Comment on this clonotype: This may stem from a read error, because a much larger clone lies one nucleotide away. The chain combines TRBV20-1 with TRBJ2-1; 10 bases are shared with TRBD2. Germline V CDR1 and CDR2: DFQATT, SNEGSKA (reference sequence). The V gene end was trimmed by 2 bases and the J gene end by 6 bases; junction bases not matched to a gene: 7. The CDR3 contains 15 residues. The CDR3 nucleotides read TGCAGTGCTAGACCTAGCGGGAGAGTAGCCAATGAGCAGTTCTTC. Translating gives CSARPSGRVANEQFF.

This clonotype was seen many times. The rearrangement links TRBV7-8 to TRBJ1-2; D gene uncertain. Trimming shortened V by 4 bases and J by 2 bases, and 29 bases separated the two germline ends. From germline, CDR1 is SGHVS and CDR2 FQNEAQ. The CDR3 is made up of 20 amino acids. As DNA, the CDR3 is TGTGCCAGCAGCTCCAGTCGTACGGGCGGAAGACTGACCCCCAACTATGGCTACACCTTC. Translated, it gives CASSSSRTGGRLTPNYGYTF.

This clonotype occurred once. The V gene is TRBV5-1, the J gene TRBJ2-1; D may be TRBD2 (6 bases). Germline V gene data show CDR1 as SGHRS and CDR2 as YFSETQ. CDR3 length: 14 residues. Deletions cut 0 bases from V and 7 bases from J, with 11 bases between. The CDR3 DNA follows: TGCGCCAGCAGCTTGGCCGGGACTCGTAATGAGCAGTTCTTC. Its translation is CASSLAGTRNEQFF.

This chain connects TRBV12-3 or TRBV12-4 to TRBJ2-2; D is ambiguous. This CDR3 has 11 residues. Trimming took off 7 bases at V and 8 bases at J, with 8 bases between the two ends. This CDR3 is CASILTGELFF. CDR3 nucleotides: TGTGCCAGCATCCTAACAGGGGAGCTGTTTTTT.

As to this clonotype: In this CDR3 the conserved last residue, phenylalanine or tryptophan, is missing, so a read error is likely. CDR3 nucleotides: TGTGCCAGTGGTATTTACAGCACTAACTATGGCTACACCCTC. It translates to CASGIYSTNYGYTL. The chain is built from TRBV19 and TRBJ1-2, with D hard to call. Germline loops: CDR1 LNHDA, CDR2 SQIVND (reference sequence). CDR3 length: 14 residues.

The chain carries TRBV29-1 and TRBJ1-4; D unresolved. The CDR3 contains 14 residues. Germline V gives CDR1 SQVTM, CDR2 ANQGSEA. The V end was cut by 3 bases, the J end by 8 bases, with 16 bases between. CDR3 nucleotides: TGCAGCGTTGACGGGGTCGTGGGATGGGAAAAACTGTTTTTT. It codes for CSVDGVVGWEKLFF.

This clonotype was counted between two and nine times. A much larger clone lies one base from this, so it may be a read error. V is TRBV20-1 and J is TRBJ2-3, with 10 bases matching TRBD2. CDR1 and CDR2 from the germline V gene are DFQATT and SNEGSKA (reference sequence). The trim removed 6 bases at V and 6 bases at J, leaving 15 bases unmatched. The CDR3 totals 16 residues. Here the CDR3 DNA reads TGCAGTGCCCCCCTGGGGGGGCTAGCGGGAGTGGATACGCAGTATTTT. This codes for CSAPLGGLAGVDTQYF.

In this sample, this clonotype is medium-sized. J is TRBJ1-6 and V is TRBV7-8, with 7 bases matching TRBD1. The V gene's germline CDR1 is SGHVS and CDR2 FQNEAQ. With 4 bases clipped from V and 5 bases from J, the junction kept 8 bases outside the gene matches. The CDR3 totals 16 residues. CDR3 protein: CASSSPTTGNNSPLHF. The DNA for the CDR3 is TGTGCCAGCAGCTCTCCAACGACAGGGAATAATTCACCCCTCCACTTT.

The chain couples TRBV6-6 to TRBJ1-6, with unresolved D. The CDR3 totals 16 residues. V was shortened by 5 bases and J by 12 bases, with 23 bases between the two germline ends. The germline gives CDR1 MNHNY, CDR2 SVGAGI (reference sequence). DNA for the CDR3: TGTGCCAGCAGTCCCTCTAGACTAGCGGGAGTCCAACCCCTCCACTTT. As protein: CASSPSRLAGVQPLHF.

This clonotype appeared a single time. The DNA is left out, because the CDR3 cannot be placed on it with certainty; the CDR3 is given as TCRdb lists it. The rearrangement uses TRBV20-1 and TRBJ2-2; the D call of TRBD2 is as the table states it, not checked on the DNA. Germline loops: CDR1 DFQATT, CDR2 SNEGSKA (reference sequence). The CDR3 adds up to 15 amino acids, both ends counted. CDR3 protein: CSARVASGNTGELSW.

The rearrangement uses TRBV9 and TRBJ2-1; D perhaps matches TRBD1 (7 bases). The CDR3 runs 14 residues. V lost 1 base and J 7 bases, leaving 12 bases between the germline ends. Germline V gene data show CDR1 as SGDLS and CDR2 as YYNGEE. The CDR3 region is CASSVWQGGNEQFF. Written as DNA, the CDR3 is TGTGCCAGCAGCGTATGGCAGGGGGGAAATGAGCAGTTCTTC.

The J gene is TRBJ2-3, the V gene TRBV2; the match to TRBD2 covers 13 bases. V was clipped by 8 bases and J by 4 bases; unmatched bases: 3. CDR1 and CDR2 (germline): SNHLY, FYNNEI. The CDR3 has 14 amino acids. The CDR3 here is CASLLAGGSDTQYF. Written as DNA, the CDR3 is TGTGCCAGCCTACTAGCGGGAGGGTCAGATACGCAGTATTTT.

Turning to this clonotype: Since a much larger clone is just one base distant, this may be a read error. CDR3 in amino acids: CASRISRGSENEKLFF. The CDR3 DNA reads as TGTGCCAGCAGAATCTCACGTGGCAGCGAAAATGAAAAACTGTTTTTT. The V gene is TRBV6-1, the J gene TRBJ1-4; D ambiguous. Germline V gene sequence: CDR1 MNHNS, CDR2 SASEGT. Trimming took 6 bases from V and 5 from J, leaving 19 bases between them. There are 16 residues in the CDR3.

This clonotype was observed at least ten times. This chain links TRBV6-1 with TRBJ1-2, with unresolved D. Germline V CDR1 and CDR2: MNHNS, SASEGT. CDR3 length equals 15 residues. V lost 3 bases and J 0 bases, leaving 11 bases between the germline ends. The CDR3 region is CASSDKQRANYGYTF. The CDR3 DNA reads TGTGCCAGCAGTGATAAACAGAGAGCTAACTATGGCTACACCTTC.

At least ten counts were recorded for this clonotype. CDR3 in amino acids: CASSEWRGEAEAFF. The CDR3, as DNA: TGTGCCAGCAGTGAATGGAGGGGTGAGGCTGAAGCTTTCTTT. V and J are TRBV25-1 and TRBJ1-1; possibly TRBD1 for D (5 bases). This CDR3 has 14 residues. Deletions cut 1 base from V and 6 bases from J, with 12 bases between. Germline V CDR1 and CDR2: MGHDK, SYGVNS.

This sequence joins TRBV20-1 and TRBJ2-3; 8 positions agree with TRBD1. This CDR3 is built from 14 residues. J lost 9 bases, V lost 5 bases, and 13 bases had no gene match. From germline, CDR1 is DFQATT and CDR2 SNEGSKA (reference sequence). CDR3 bases: TGCAGTGCTGGGGACAGGAGCTCTGGGGCCACGCAGTATTTT. Translating it yields CSAGDRSSGATQYF.

The chain couples TRBV12-3 or TRBV12-4 to TRBJ1-6; the D gene is possibly TRBD1 (5 bases). The CDR3 length is 14 residues. V lost 2 bases and J lost 4, with 6 bases in between. This CDR3 is CASSLRQYNSPLHF. The CDR3, as DNA: TGTGCCAGCAGTTTACGACAGTATAATTCACCCCTCCACTTT.

The sample holds a few counts of this clonotype. The chain uses TRBV14 and TRBJ1-1; perhaps TRBD1 as D (6 bases). The CDR3 contains 16 residues. Between the trimmed V and J ends, which lost 3 bases and 1 base, there was a span of 15 bases. Germline CDR1 reads SGHDN; CDR2 reads FVKESK. CDR3 nucleotides: TGTGCCAGCAGCCAGATCTATACAGGGACGAACACTGAAGCTTTCTTT. Amino acid sequence: CASSQIYTGTNTEAFF.

This clonotype showed up many times. CDR3 sequence: CSARDSGAAGNTIYF. CDR3 DNA sequence: TGCAGTGCTAGAGATTCAGGGGCAGCGGGAAACACCATATATTTT. The rearrangement joins TRBV20-1 to TRBJ1-3; the D gene is possibly TRBD1 (6 bases). Germline-derived CDR1 and CDR2 are DFQATT and SNEGSKA (reference sequence). V lost 0 bases, J lost 4 bases, and 13 bases lay in between. The CDR3 is 15 amino acids.